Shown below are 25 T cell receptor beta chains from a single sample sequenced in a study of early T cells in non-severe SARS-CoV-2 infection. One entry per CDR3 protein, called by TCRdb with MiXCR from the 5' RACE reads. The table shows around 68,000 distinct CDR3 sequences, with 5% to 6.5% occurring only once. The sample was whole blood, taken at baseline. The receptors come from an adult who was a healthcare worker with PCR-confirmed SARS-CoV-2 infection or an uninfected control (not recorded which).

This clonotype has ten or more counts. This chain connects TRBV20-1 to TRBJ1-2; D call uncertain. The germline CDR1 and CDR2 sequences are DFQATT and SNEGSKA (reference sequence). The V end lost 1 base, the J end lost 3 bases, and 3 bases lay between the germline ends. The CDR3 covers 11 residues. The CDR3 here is CSARGDYGYTF. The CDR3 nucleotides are TGCAGTGCTAGAGGTGACTATGGCTACACCTTC.

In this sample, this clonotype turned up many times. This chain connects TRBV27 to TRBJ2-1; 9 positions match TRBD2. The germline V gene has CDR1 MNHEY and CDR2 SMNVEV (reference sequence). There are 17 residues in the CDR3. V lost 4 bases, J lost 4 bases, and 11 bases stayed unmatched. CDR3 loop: CASSSPGGLARYNEQFF. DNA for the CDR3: TGTGCCAGCAGTTCCCCCGGGGGACTAGCAAGATACAATGAGCAGTTCTTC.

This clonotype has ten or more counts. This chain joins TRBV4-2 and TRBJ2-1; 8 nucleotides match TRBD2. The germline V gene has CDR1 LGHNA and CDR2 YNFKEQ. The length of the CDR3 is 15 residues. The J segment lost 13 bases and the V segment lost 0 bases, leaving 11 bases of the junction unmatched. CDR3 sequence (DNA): TGTGCCAGCAGCCAAGATAGAGTAGCGGGAAGCGTACAGTTCTTC. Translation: CASSQDRVAGSVQFF.

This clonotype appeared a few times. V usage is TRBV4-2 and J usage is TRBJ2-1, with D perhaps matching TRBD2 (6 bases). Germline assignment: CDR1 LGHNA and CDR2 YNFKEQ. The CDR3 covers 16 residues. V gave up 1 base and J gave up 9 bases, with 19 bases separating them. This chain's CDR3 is CASSQGSGAGTAEQFF. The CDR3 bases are TGTGCCAGCAGCCAAGGATCGGGAGCTGGCACCGCTGAGCAGTTCTTC.

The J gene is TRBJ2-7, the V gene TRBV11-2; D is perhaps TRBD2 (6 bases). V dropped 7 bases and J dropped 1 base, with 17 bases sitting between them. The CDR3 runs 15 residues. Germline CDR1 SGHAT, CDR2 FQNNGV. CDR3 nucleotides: TGTGCCAGCACCCCCCGTGGGGGGACGTCCTACGAGCAGTACTTC. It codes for CASTPRGGTSYEQYF.

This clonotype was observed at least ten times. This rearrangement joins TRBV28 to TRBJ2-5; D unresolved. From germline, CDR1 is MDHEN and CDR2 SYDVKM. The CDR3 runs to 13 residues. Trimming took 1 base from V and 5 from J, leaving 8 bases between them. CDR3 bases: TGTGCCAGCAGTTTATACAGCCCCGAGACCCAGTACTTC. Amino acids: CASSLYSPETQYF.

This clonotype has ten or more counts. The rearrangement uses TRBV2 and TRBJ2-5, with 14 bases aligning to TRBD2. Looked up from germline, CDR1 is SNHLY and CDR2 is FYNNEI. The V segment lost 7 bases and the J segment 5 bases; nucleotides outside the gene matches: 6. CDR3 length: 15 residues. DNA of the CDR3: TGTGCCAGCAAACCCGGACTAGCGGGAGGTGAGACCCAGTACTTC. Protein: CASKPGLAGGETQYF.

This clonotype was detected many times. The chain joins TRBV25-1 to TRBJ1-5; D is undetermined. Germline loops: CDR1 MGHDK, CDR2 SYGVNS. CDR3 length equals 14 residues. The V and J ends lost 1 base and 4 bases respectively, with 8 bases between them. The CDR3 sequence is CASSELVGNQPQHF. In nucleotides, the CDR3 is TGTGCCAGCAGTGAATTGGTGGGGAATCAGCCCCAGCATTTT.

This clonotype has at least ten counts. The chain's CDR3 is CASSPPMVSTEAFF. DNA of the CDR3: TGTGCCAGCTCACCACCGATGGTGAGCACTGAAGCTTTCTTT. The chain uses TRBV18 and TRBJ1-1, with D uncertain. The germline CDR1 and CDR2 sequences are KGHSH and LQKENI. The CDR3 has 14 amino acids. Trimming removed 0 bases from V and 4 bases from J, with 9 bases in between. Together with reference TRBV18 and TRBJ1-1, the CDR3 gives the full variable domain: NAGVMQNPRHLVRRRGQEARLRCSPMKGHSHVYWYRQLPEEGLKFMVYLQKENIIDESGMPKERFSAEFPKEGPSILRIQQVVRGDSAAYFCASSPPMVSTEAFFGQGTRLTVV.

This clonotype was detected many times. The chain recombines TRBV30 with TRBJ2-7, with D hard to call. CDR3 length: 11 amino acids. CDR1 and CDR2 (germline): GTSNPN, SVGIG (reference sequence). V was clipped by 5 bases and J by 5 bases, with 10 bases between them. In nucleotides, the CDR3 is TGTGCCTGGGCCGCCGGGCACGAGCAGTACTTC. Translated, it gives CAWAAGHEQYF.

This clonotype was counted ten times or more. In nucleotides, the CDR3 is TGCGCCAGCAGCCAAGAGGGAGCGGGCTCTGGGGAGCAGTACTTC. It is translated as CASSQEGAGSGEQYF. V and J are TRBV4-1 and TRBJ2-7, with D perhaps matching TRBD2 (6 bases). Trimming pared 0 bases from V and 7 bases from J, leaving 16 bases between. CDR1 and CDR2 from the germline V gene are MGHRA and YSYEKL. This CDR3 region has 15 residues.

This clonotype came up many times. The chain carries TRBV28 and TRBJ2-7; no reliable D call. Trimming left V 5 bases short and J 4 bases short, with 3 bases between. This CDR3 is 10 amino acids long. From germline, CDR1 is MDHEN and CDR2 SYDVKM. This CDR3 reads CASSTYEQYF. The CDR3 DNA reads TGTGCCAGCAGTACGTACGAGCAGTACTTC.

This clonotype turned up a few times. The CDR3 coding sequence is TGTGCCAGCAGCTCCACACGGGTCAATTCACCCCTCCACTTT. Protein sequence: CASSSTRVNSPLHF. The gene calls are TRBV7-6 and TRBJ1-6; no definite D call. Trimming shortened V by 4 bases and J by 7 bases, and 11 bases separated the two germline ends. The CDR3 sequence is 14 residues long. Per the germline V gene, CDR1 is SGHVS and CDR2 is FNYEAQ.

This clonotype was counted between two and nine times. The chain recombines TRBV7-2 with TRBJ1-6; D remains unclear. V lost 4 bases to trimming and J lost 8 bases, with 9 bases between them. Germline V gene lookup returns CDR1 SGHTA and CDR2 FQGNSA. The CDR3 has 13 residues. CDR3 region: CASSYTIDSPLHF. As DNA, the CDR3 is TGTGCCAGCAGCTACACCATAGATTCACCCCTCCACTTT. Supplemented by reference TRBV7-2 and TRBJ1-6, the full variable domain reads GAGVSQSPSNKVTEKGKDVELRCDPISGHTALYWYRQSLGQGLEFLIYFQGNSAPDKSGLPSDRFSAERTGGSVSTLTIQRTQQEDSAVYLCASSYTIDSPLHFGNGTRLTVT.

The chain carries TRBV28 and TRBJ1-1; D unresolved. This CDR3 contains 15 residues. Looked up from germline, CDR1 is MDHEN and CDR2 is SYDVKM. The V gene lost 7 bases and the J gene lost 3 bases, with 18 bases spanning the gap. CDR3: CASTLSGFRDTEAFF. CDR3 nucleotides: TGTGCCAGCACCCTCTCGGGATTTCGGGACACTGAAGCTTTCTTT. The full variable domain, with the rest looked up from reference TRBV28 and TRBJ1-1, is DVKVTQSSRYLVKRTGEKVFLECVQDMDHENMFWYRQDPGLGLRLIYFSYDVKMKEKGDIPEGYSVSREKKERFSLILESASTNQTSMYLCASTLSGFRDTEAFFGQGTRLTVV.

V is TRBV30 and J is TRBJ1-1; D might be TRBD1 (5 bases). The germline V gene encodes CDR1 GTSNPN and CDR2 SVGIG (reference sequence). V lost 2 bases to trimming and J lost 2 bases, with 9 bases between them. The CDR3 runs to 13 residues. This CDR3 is CAWSKGINTEAFF. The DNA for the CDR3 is TGTGCCTGGAGTAAGGGGATCAACACTGAAGCTTTCTTT.

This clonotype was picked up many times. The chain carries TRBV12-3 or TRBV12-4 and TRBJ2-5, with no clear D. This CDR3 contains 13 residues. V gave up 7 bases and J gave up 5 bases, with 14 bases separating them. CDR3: CASTSGVWETQYF. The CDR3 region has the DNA TGTGCCAGCACCAGTGGGGTGTGGGAGACCCAGTACTTC.

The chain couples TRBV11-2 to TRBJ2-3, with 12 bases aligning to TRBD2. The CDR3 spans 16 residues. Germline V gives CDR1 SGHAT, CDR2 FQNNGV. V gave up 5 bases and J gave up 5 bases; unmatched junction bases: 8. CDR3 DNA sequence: TGTGCCAGCAGCGACCGACTAGCGGGAGTTGGAGATACGCAGTATTTT. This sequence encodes CASSDRLAGVGDTQYF.

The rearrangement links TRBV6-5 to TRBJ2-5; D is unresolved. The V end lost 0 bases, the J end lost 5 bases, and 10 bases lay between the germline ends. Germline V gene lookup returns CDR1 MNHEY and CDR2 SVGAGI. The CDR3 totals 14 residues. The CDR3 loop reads CASSYSQAWETQYF. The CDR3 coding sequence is TGTGCCAGCAGTTACTCCCAGGCATGGGAGACCCAGTACTTC.

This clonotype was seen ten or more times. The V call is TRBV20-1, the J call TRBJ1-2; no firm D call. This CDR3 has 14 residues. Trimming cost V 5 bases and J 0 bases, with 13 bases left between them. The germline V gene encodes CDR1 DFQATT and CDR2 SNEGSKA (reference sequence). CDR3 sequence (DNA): TGCAGTGCTGAACGGGGTCTAGCTAACTATGGCTACACCTTC. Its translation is CSAERGLANYGYTF.

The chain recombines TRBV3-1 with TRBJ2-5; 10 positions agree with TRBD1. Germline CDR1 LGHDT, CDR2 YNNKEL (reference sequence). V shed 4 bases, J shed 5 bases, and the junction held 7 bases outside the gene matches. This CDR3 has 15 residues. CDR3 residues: CASSRGQGGRETQYF. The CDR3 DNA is TGTGCCAGCAGCCGAGGACAGGGGGGAAGGGAGACCCAGTACTTC.

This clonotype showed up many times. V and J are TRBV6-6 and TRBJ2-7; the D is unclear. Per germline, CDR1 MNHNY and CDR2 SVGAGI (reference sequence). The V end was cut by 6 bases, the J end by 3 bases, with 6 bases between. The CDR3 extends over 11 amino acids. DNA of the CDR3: TGTGCCAGCAGCCTCTACTACGAGCAGTACTTC. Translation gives CASSLYYEQYF.

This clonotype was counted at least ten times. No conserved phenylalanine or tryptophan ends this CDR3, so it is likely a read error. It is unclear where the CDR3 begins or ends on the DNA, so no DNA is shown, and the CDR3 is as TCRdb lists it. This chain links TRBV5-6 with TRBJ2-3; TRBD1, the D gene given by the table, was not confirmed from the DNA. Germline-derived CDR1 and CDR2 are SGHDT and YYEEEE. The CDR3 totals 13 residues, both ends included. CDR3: CASSLGQNKPATS.

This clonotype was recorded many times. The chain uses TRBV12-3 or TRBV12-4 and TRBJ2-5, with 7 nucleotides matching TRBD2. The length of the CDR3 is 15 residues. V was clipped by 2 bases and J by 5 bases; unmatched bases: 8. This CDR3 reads CASSLFTHGGETQYF. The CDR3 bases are TGTGCCAGCAGTTTATTTACCCACGGGGGGGAGACCCAGTACTTC.

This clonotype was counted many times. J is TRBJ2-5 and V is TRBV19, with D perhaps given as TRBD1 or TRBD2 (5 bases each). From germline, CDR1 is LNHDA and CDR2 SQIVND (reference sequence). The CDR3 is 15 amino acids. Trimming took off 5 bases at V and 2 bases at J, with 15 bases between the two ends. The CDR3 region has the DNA TGTGCCAGTAGTTGGTCAGACAGCGGACAAGAGACCCAGTACTTC. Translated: CASSWSDSGQETQYF.